These 21 T cell receptor beta chains were all obtained from the same sample, sequenced in a study of blood T cell repertoires in COVID-19. The repertoire was sequenced with immunoSEQ multiplex PCR; TCRdb's copy has only in-frame clones and lacks some. The table records about 160,000 clones, 85% of them present only once. Material for sequencing was peripheral blood. Receptors were obtained from a woman between 45 and 65 years old with COVID-19, enrolled during active disease.

The chain links TRBV6-1 to TRBJ2-1, with 13 bases matching TRBD2. The germline V gene encodes CDR1 MNHNS and CDR2 SASEGT. There are 14 residues in the CDR3. V shed 3 bases and J 7 bases; nucleotides not matched to a gene: 0. CDR3 DNA: TGTGCCAGCAGTGAGACTAGCGGGGGGAATGAGCAGTTCTTC. Its protein is CASSETSGGNEQFF.

V and J are TRBV7-2 and TRBJ2-7; 7 nucleotides align to TRBD2. The CDR3 extends over 16 amino acids. J lost 2 bases, V lost 0 bases, and 7 bases had no gene match. Germline V lookup: CDR1 SGHTA, CDR2 FQGNSA. The CDR3 is CASSLAGGLGTYEQYF. In DNA, the CDR3 is TGTGCCAGCAGCTTAGCCGGGGGGTTGGGCACCTACGAGCAGTACTTC.

The chain couples TRBV7-2 to TRBJ2-5; 10 bases map to TRBD1. Trimming removed 1 base from V and 5 bases from J; junction bases left unmatched: 7. Per germline, CDR1 SGHTA and CDR2 FQGNSA. The length of the CDR3 is 16 residues. The CDR3 region is CASSLVGQGTHETQYF. CDR3 nucleotides: TGTGCCAGCAGCTTAGTGGGACAGGGGACGCACGAGACCCAGTACTTC.

This chain joins TRBV20-1 and TRBJ1-3; a weak D match, TRBD1 (5 bases). Germline V gives CDR1 DFQATT, CDR2 SNEGSKA (reference sequence). The CDR3 runs 15 residues. Trimming removed 3 bases at V and 4 bases at J, with 16 bases between. CDR3 in DNA: TGCAGTGCTAGTGGGGGGGTGTGGTACGGAAACACCATATATTTT. It translates to CSASGGVWYGNTIYF.

The chain couples TRBV29-1 to TRBJ2-5; TRBD2 matches 7 bases. The CDR3 has 12 amino acids. J gave up 5 bases and V 3 bases, and 3 bases lay outside the gene matches. In germline, CDR1 is SQVTM, CDR2 ANQGSEA. In nucleotides, the CDR3 is TGCAGCGTTGAGGGGGAGGGGGAGACCCAGTACTTC. Its protein is CSVEGEGETQYF.

This chain uses TRBV10-1 with TRBJ2-1, with TRBD2 identical over 10 bases. This CDR3 has 15 residues. V dropped 5 bases and J dropped 8; count of bases not matched to a gene: 9. Germline lookup yields CDR1 WNHNN and CDR2 SYGVQD (reference sequence). DNA of the CDR3: TGCGCCAGCAGTCCCTGGGAGCGGGGGGGCGATGAGCAGTTCTTC. It specifies CASSPWERGGDEQFF.

CDR3 loop: CASSSTSGGTSSYEQYF. CDR3 in DNA: TGTGCCAGCAGCTCCACTAGCGGGGGCACCTCCTCCTACGAGCAGTACTTC. V usage is TRBV6-2 or TRBV6-3 and J usage is TRBJ2-7, with 11 positions matching TRBD2. Germline V gene lookup returns CDR1 MNHEY and CDR2 SVGEGT. The CDR3 runs to 17 residues. J gave up 0 bases and V 6 bases, and 10 bases lay outside the gene matches.

The chain carries TRBV30 and TRBJ1-1; D may be TRBD1 (5 bases). Germline-derived CDR1 and CDR2 are GTSNPN and SVGIG (reference sequence). CDR3 length: 14 residues. With 4 bases removed from V and 3 bases from J, the gap between germline ends came to 15 bases. The CDR3 reads CAWTLPGGYTEAFF. In nucleotides, the CDR3 is TGTGCCTGGACTCTCCCCGGGGGGTACACTGAAGCTTTCTTT.

The V call is TRBV7-6, the J call TRBJ1-1; D ambiguous. Germline V gives CDR1 SGHVS, CDR2 FNYEAQ. The CDR3 runs to 14 residues. The V gene lost 5 bases and the J gene lost 0 bases, with 10 bases spanning the gap. CDR3 loop: CASSAEAVNTEAFF. CDR3 coding DNA: TGTGCCAGCAGCGCGGAGGCGGTGAACACTGAAGCTTTCTTT.

The genes are TRBV5-1 and TRBJ1-6, with 7 bases fitting TRBD1. Germline V gene lookup returns CDR1 SGHRS and CDR2 YFSETQ. This CDR3 contains 13 residues. The V segment lost 3 bases and the J segment 7 bases; nucleotides outside the gene matches: 1. CDR3 residues: CASSWDRNSPLHF. The CDR3 nucleotides read TGCGCCAGCAGCTGGGACAGAAATTCACCCCTCCACTTT. The full variable domain, completed using reference TRBV5-1 and TRBJ1-6, is KAGVTQTPRYLIKTRGQQVTLSCSPISGHRSVSWYQQTPGQGLQFLFEYFSETQRNKGNFPGRFSGRQFSNSRSEMNVSTLELGDSALYLCASSWDRNSPLHFGNGTRLTVT.

This clone was recorded a few times. V and J are TRBV5-1 and TRBJ2-2; D unresolved. The CDR3 sequence is 14 residues long. CDR1 is SGHRS and CDR2 is YFSETQ in the germline V gene. Trimming stripped 7 bases from V and 3 bases from J, with 13 bases between. The CDR3 coding sequence is TGCGCCAGCCAACCACTCCCGGACACCGGGGAGCTGTTTTTT. Translating gives CASQPLPDTGELFF.

The chain uses TRBV7-2 and TRBJ2-2; 12 bases fit TRBD2. Trimming at V came to 5 bases and at J to 6 bases, leaving 7 bases not matched to a gene. The CDR3 length is 16 residues. Looked up from germline, CDR1 is SGHTA and CDR2 is FQGNSA. The CDR3 here is CASSPLLAGGPGELFF. The CDR3 nucleotides read TGTGCCAGCAGCCCCCTACTAGCGGGGGGCCCCGGGGAGCTGTTTTTT.

This chain joins TRBV12-3 or TRBV12-4 and TRBJ1-1; no clear D. This CDR3 region has 13 residues. V gave up 2 bases and J gave up 2 bases, with 6 bases separating them. The CDR3 spells CASSLLANTEAFF. The DNA of the CDR3 is TGTGCCAGCAGTTTATTGGCTAACACTGAAGCTTTCTTT.

J is TRBJ2-1 and V is TRBV6-2 or TRBV6-3; perhaps TRBD1 as D (7 bases). V was trimmed by 2 bases and J by 3 bases, leaving 14 bases between them. CDR3 length equals 16 residues. CDR1 and CDR2 from the germline V gene are MNHEY and SVGEGT. The CDR3 protein is CASSYAEGAGYNEQFF. The CDR3 nucleotides are TGTGCCAGCAGTTACGCGGAGGGGGCGGGCTACAATGAGCAGTTCTTC.

This chain uses TRBV6-5 with TRBJ1-1, with D hard to call. This CDR3 region has 11 residues. The V gene's germline CDR1 is MNHEY and CDR2 SVGAGI. Trimming removed 6 bases at V and 5 bases at J, with 7 bases between. CDR3 in amino acids: CASSGVTEAFF. CDR3 sequence (DNA): TGTGCCAGCAGCGGGGTGACTGAAGCTTTCTTT.

Here the CDR3 reads CASTPGLAAETQYF. CDR3 bases: TGTGCCAGCACCCCAGGGTTAGCGGCAGAGACCCAGTACTTC. The chain couples TRBV2 to TRBJ2-5, with D tentatively TRBD2 (6 bases). The CDR3 is 14 residues long. Germline-derived CDR1 and CDR2 are SNHLY and FYNNEI. Trimming removed 7 bases at V and 4 bases at J, with 16 bases between.

This clone was observed a handful of times. The rearrangement joins TRBV30 to TRBJ2-7; TRBD2 aligns across 7 bases. V dropped 4 bases and J dropped 0; count of bases not matched to a gene: 3. In germline, CDR1 is GTSNPN, CDR2 SVGIG (reference sequence). This CDR3 has 13 amino acids. The CDR3 nucleotides are TGTGCCTGGAAGGGAGGGGTCTCCTACGAGCAGTACTTC. As protein: CAWKGGVSYEQYF.

The J gene is TRBJ2-1, the V gene TRBV25-1; 9 bases fit TRBD1. The length of the CDR3 is 16 residues. V gave up 1 base and J gave up 5 bases; unmatched junction bases: 6. The V gene's germline CDR1 is MGHDK and CDR2 SYGVNS. The CDR3 DNA follows: TGTGCCAGCAGTGAATTCGGACAGGGGTTCAACAATGAGCAGTTCTTC. It codes for CASSEFGQGFNNEQFF.

V and J are TRBV21-1 and TRBJ2-3; the tabulated D call, TRBD1, remains unverified against the DNA. TRBV21-1 is flagged as a pseudogene. This CDR3 region has 19 residues. The DNA for the CDR3 is TGTGCCATTTATAAACCGGGACAGGGTAGTTTCGGTTCGGCAGATACGCAGTATTTT. Residues: CAIYKPGQGSFGSADTQYF.

The chain couples TRBV5-1 to TRBJ1-1, with D perhaps matching TRBD1 (5 bases). The CDR3 totals 15 residues. The V and J ends lost 0 bases and 4 bases respectively, with 13 bases between them. Germline V gene lookup returns CDR1 SGHRS and CDR2 YFSETQ. Here the CDR3 DNA reads TGCGCCAGCAGCTTGGAACAGACTAGGGGCACTGAAGCTTTCTTT. It is translated as CASSLEQTRGTEAFF.

V is TRBV14 and J is TRBJ1-4; D ambiguous. The CDR3 is made up of 16 amino acids. CDR1 SGHDN and CDR2 FVKESK come from the germline V gene. Trimming took 4 bases from V and 0 from J, leaving 12 bases between them. This CDR3 reads CASSPGGFSTNEKLFF. CDR3 nucleotides: TGTGCCAGCAGCCCAGGAGGATTTTCAACTAATGAAAAACTGTTTTTT. Together with reference TRBV14 and TRBJ1-4, the CDR3 gives the full variable domain: EAGVTQFPSHSVIEKGQTVTLRCDPISGHDNLYWYRRVMGKEIKFLLHFVKESKQDESGMPNNRFLAERTGGTYSTLKVQPAELEDSGVYFCASSPGGFSTNEKLFFGSGTQLSVL.